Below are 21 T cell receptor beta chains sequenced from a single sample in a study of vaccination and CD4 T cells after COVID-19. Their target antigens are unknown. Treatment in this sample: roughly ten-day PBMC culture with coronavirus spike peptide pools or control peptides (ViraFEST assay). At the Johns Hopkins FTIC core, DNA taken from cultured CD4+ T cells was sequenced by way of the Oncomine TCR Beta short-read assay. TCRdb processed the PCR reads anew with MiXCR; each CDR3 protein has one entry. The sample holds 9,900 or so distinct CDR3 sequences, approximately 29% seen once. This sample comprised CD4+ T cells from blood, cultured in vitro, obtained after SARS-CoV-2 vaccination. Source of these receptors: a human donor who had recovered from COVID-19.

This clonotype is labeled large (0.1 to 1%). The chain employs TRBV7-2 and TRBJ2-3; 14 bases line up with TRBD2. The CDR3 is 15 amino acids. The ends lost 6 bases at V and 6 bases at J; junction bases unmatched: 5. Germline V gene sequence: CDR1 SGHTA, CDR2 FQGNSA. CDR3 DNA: TGTGCCAGCAGGGGACTAGCGGGGGCCAGGGATACGCAGTATTTT. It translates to CASRGLAGARDTQYF.

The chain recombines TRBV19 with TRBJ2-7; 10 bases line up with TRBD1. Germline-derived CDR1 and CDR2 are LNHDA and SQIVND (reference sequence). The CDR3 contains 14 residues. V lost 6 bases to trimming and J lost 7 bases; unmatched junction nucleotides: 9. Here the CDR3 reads CASSWTGGGGEQYF. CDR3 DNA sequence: TGTGCCAGTAGCTGGACAGGGGGTGGAGGTGAGCAGTACTTC.

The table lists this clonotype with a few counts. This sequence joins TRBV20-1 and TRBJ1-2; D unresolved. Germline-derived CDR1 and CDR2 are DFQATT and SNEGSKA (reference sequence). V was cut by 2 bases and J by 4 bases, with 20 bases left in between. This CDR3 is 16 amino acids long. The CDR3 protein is CSARQSPARRSYGYTF. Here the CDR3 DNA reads TGCAGTGCTAGACAGTCCCCAGCACGCCGGTCCTATGGCTACACCTTC.

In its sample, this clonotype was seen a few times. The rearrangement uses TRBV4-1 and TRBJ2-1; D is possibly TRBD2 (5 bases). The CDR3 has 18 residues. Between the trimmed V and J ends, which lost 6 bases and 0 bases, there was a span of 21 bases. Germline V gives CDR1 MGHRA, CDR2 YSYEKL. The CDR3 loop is CASSPGFGRRSSYNEQFF. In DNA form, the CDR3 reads TGCGCCAGCAGTCCCGGCTTCGGTCGGAGGAGCTCCTACAATGAGCAGTTCTTC.

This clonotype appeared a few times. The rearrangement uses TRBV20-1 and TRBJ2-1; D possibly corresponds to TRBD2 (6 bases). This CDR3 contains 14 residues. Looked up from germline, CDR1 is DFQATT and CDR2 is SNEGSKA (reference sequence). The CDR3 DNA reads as TGCAGCCGAGCGGGCCTGAGCTCCTACAATGAGCAGTTCTTC. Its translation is CSRAGLSSYNEQFF.

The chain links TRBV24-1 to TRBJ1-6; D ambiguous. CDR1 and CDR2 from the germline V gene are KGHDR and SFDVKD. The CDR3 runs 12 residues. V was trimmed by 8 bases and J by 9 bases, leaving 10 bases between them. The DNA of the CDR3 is TGTGCCACCACGGAGTTCTCTTCACCCCTCCACTTT. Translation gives CATTEFSSPLHF.

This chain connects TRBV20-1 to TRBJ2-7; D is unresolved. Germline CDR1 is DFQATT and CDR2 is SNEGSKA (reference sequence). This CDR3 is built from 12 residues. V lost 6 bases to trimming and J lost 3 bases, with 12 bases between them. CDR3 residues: CSARKDLYEQYF. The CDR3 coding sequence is TGCAGTGCCCGGAAGGACCTCTACGAGCAGTACTTC.

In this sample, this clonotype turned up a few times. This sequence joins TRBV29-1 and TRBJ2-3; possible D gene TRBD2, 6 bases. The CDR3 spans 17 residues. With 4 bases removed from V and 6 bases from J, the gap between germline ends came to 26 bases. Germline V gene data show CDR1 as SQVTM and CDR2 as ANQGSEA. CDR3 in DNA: TGCAGCGTTGCAGGGAAAGGACGTAGCGGCCCCTTTGATACGCAGTATTTT. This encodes CSVAGKGRSGPFDTQYF.

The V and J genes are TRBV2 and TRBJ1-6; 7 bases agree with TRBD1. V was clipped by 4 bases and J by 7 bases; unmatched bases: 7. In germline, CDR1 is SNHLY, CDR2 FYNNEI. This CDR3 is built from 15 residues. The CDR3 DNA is TGTGCCAGCAGTGGCAGAGTCAGGGGGAATTCACCCCTCCACTTT. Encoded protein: CASSGRVRGNSPLHF.

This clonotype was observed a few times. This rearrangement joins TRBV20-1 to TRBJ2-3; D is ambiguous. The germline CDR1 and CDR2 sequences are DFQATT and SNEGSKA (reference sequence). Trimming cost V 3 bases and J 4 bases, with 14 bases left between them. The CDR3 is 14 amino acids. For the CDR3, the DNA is TGCAGTGCTAGTCGGGCTAGTTTTTCAGATACGCAGTATTTT. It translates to CSASRASFSDTQYF.

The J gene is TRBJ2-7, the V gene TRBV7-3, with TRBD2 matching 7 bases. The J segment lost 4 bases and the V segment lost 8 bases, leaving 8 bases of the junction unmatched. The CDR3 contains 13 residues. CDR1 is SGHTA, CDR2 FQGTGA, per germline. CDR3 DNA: TGTGCCAGCTCGCGGGGAGGGGATTACGAGCAGTACTTC. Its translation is CASSRGGDYEQYF. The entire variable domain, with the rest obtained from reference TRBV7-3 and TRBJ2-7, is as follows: GAGVSQTPSNKVTEKGKYVELRCDPISGHTALYWYRQSLGQGPEFLIYFQGTGAADDSGLPNDRFFAVRPEGSVSTLKIQRTERGDSAVYLCASSRGGDYEQYFGPGTRLTVT.

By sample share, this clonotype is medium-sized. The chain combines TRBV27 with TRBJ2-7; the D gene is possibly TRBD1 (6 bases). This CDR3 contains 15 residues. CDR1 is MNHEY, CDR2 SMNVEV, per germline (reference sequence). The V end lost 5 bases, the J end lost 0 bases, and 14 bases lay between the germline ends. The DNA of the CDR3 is TGTGCCAGCAGTATAAACCGGGACACCTCCTACGAGCAGTACTTC. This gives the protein CASSINRDTSYEQYF.

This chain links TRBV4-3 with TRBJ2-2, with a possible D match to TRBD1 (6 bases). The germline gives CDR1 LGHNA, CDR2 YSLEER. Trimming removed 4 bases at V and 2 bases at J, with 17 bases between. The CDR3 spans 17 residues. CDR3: CASSPLGGRINTGELFF. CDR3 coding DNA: TGCGCCAGCAGCCCCCTAGGGGGACGCATTAACACCGGGGAGCTGTTTTTT.

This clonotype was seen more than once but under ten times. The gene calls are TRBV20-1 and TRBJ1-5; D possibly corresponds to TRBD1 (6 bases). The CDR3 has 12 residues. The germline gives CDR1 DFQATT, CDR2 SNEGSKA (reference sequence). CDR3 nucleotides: TGCAGGGTCGGGGGCGCGGGTCAGCCCCAGCATTTT. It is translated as CRVGGAGQPQHF.

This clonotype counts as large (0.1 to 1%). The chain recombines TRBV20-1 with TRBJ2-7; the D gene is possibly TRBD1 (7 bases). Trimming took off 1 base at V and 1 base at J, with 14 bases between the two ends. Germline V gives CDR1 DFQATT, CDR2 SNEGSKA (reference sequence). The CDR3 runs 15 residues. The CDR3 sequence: CSARVGQGGSYEQYF. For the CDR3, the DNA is TGCAGTGCTAGAGTAGGTCAGGGGGGATCCTACGAGCAGTACTTC.

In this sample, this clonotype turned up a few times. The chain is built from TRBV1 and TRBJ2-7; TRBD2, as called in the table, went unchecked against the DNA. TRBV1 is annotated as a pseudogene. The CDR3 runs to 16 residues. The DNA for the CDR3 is TGCACCAGCAGCACGGGAACTAGCGGGAGGACCTACGAGCAGTACTTC. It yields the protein CTSSTGTSGRTYEQYF.

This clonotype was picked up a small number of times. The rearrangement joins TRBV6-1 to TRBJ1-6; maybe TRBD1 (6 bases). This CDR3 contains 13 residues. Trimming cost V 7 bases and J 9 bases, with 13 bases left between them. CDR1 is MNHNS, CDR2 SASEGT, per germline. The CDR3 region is CASNGQFSSPLHF. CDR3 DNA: TGTGCCAGCAACGGACAGTTTAGTTCACCCCTCCACTTT.

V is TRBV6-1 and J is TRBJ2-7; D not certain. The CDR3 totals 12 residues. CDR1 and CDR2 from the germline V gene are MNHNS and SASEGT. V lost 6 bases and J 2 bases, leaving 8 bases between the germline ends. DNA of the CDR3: TGTGCCAGCAGGGGTAAAGCCTACGAGCAGTACTTC. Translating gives CASRGKAYEQYF.

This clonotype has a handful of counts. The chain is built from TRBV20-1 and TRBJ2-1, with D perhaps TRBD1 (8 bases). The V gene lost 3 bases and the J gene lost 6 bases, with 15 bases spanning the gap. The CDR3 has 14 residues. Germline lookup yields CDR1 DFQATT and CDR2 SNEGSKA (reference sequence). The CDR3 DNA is TGCAGTGCTAGGAGGACAGGGAGGGTCAATGAGCAGTTCTTC. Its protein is CSARRTGRVNEQFF.

CDR3 sequence (DNA): TGTGCCAGCAGTTCCCAACGTTCCGGCCCCTATGGCTACACCTTC. Encoded protein: CASSSQRSGPYGYTF. The chain uses TRBV6-2 or TRBV6-3 and TRBJ1-2; D remains unclear. Germline CDR1 reads MNHEY; CDR2 reads SVGEGT. The CDR3 has 15 amino acids. V lost 4 bases and J lost 4, with 16 bases in between.

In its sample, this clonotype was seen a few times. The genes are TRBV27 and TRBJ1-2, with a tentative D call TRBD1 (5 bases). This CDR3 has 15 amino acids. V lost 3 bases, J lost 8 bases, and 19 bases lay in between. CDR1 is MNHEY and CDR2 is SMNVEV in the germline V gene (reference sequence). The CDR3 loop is CASSFGGQGANGYTF. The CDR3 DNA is TGTGCCAGCAGTTTCGGAGGGCAGGGCGCTAACGGCTACACCTTC.